Detailed here is one T cell receptor (beta chain). Its cognate antigen is unknown. Trimming pared 4 bases from V and 7 bases from J, leaving 10 bases between. Germline V gene lookup returns CDR1 LNHDA and CDR2 SQIVND (reference sequence). This CDR3 region has 12 residues. The table came from immunoSEQ multiplex PCR; TCRdb's copy has only in-frame clones and leaves some out. The sample consists of about 2 million clones, roughly 94% of them appearing once. The data originate from a study of shared clonotypes between healthy human individuals. Study as a whole: Researchers assigned three CD4 naive, three CD4 memory, two CD8 naive and one CD8 memory plate to each donor. Study outcomes and limitations: For naive CD4 cells, 4% to 5% of clonotypes were shared across a few donors.

Healthy adults negative for HIV, lacking recent acute infections or vaccinations, served as donors. Adults of Caucasian background living in Nashville, Tennessee made up all donors. V gene TRBV19 combines with J gene TRBJ1-1; no clear D. The sequence came from a man younger than 35 in good health. Sequencing was performed on naive CD4+ T cells sorted from blood. Subset in this sample: CD45RA+ positively selected. The CDR3 sequence is CASSTTWGEAFF. In DNA form, the CDR3 reads TGTGCCAGTAGTACGACTTGGGGTGAAGCTTTCTTT.